This TCR beta chain emerged from a study of blood T cell repertoires in COVID-19. Using immunoSEQ multiplex PCR, the repertoire was profiled, and TCRdb retains in-frame clones only, with some absent. This sample yields about 270,000 clones, of which around four fifths are seen a single time; approximately 3.8% belongs to the top ten. Material for sequencing was peripheral blood. The sequence derives from a woman aged 45-60 years with active or convalescent COVID-19.

The CDR3 DNA reads TGTGCCAGCAGCGTAGCTCCCGGGAACACTGAAGCTTTCTTT. This translates into CASSVAPGNTEAFF. The chain carries TRBV9 and TRBJ1-1; D unclear. In germline, CDR1 is SGDLS, CDR2 YYNGEE. Trimming took off 0 bases at V and 1 base at J, with 7 bases between the two ends. This CDR3 contains 14 residues. Using reference TRBV9 and TRBJ1-1 for the parts outside the CDR3, the full variable domain is DSGVTQTPKHLITATGQRVTLRCSPRSGDLSVYWYQQSLDQGLQFLIQYYNGEERAKGNILERFSAQQFPDLHSELNLSSLELGDSALYFCASSVAPGNTEAFFGQGTRLTVV.